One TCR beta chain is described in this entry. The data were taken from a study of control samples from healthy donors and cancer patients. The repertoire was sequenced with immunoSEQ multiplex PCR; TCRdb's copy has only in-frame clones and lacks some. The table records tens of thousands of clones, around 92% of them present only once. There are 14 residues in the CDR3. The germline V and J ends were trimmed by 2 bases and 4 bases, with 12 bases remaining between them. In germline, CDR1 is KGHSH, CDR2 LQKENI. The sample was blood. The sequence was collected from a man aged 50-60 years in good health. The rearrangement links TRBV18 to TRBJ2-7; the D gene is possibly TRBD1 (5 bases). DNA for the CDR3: TGTGCCAGCTCACCATCCCAGGGCCTTTACGAGCAGTACTTC. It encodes CASSPSQGLYEQYF.